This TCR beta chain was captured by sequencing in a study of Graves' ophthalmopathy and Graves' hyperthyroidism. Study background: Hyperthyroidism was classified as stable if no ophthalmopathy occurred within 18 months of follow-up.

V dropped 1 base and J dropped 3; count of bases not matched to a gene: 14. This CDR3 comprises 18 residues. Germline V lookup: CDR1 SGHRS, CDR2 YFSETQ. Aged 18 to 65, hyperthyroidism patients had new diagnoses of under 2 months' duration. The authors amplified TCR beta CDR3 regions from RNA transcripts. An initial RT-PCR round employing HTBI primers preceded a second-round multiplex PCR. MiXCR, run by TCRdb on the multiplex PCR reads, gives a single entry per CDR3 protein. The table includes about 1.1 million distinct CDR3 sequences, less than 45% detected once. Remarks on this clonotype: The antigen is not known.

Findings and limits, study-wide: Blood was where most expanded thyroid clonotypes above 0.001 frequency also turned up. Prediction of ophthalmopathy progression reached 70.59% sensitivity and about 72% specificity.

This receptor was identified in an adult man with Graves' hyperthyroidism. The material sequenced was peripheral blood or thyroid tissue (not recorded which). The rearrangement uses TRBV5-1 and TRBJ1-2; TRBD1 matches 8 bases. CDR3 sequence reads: CASSLIGTGGTGYYGYTF. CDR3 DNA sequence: TGCGCCAGCAGCTTGATTGGAACAGGGGGGACCGGATACTATGGCTACACCTTC.